What follows are 18 T cell receptor beta chains derived from one specimen sequenced in a study of T cells in women clearing cervical HPV infection. Data came from immunoSEQ multiplex PCR; TCRdb stores just in-frame clones and leaves some out. The table gives 21,000 or so clones; the top ten clones make up 2% to 3% of it. Sequencing was performed on blood buffy coat. The receptors derive from a woman between 18 and 70 years old with a cervical HPV16 infection that either progressed to CIN3+ or cleared (not recorded which).

The sequenced CDR3 bases are TGTGCCAGCAGCTTGAGGGGTGAG. As protein: CASSLRGE. The full CDR3 reads CASSLRGEQFF. V and J are TRBV11-3 and TRBJ2-1; D is perhaps TRBD1 or TRBD2 (5 bases each). The read is 3 residues too short to cover the CDR3 end, so that end is filled in from the germline J gene. V shed 3 bases and J shed 9 bases, with 6 bases lying between them. Germline CDR1 reads SGHNT; CDR2 reads YENEEA. This CDR3 spans 11 amino acids.

The CDR3 sequence: CASSIGAEQETQYF. CDR3 bases read: TGTGCCAGTAGCATTGGTGCAGAGCAAGAGACC. This rearrangement joins TRBV19 to TRBJ2-5; D uncertain. The read terminates 3 residues before the CDR3 end, so the remaining end is supplied by the germline J gene. Trimming removed 6 bases at V and 2 bases at J, with 13 bases between. The length of the CDR3 is 14 residues. In germline, CDR1 is LNHDA, CDR2 SQIVND (reference sequence).

Concerning this clone itself: The read ends 3 residues early relative to the CDR3; the germline J gene fills the gap. The rearrangement joins TRBV18 to TRBJ2-2; a possible D gene is TRBD1 (6 bases). Germline CDR1 and CDR2: KGHSH and LQKENI. This CDR3 has 15 amino acids. The CDR3 loop is CASSPSSRGNEKLFF. The CDR3 bases that were read are TGTGCCAGCTCACCGTCGAGCAGGGGAAATGAAAAG. The variable domain in full, completed from reference TRBV18 and TRBJ2-2, reads NAGVMQNPRHLVRRRGQEARLRCSPMKGHSHVYWYRQLPEEGLKFMVYLQKENIIDESGMPKERFSAEFPKEGPSILRIQQVVRGDSAAYFCASSPSSRGNEKLFFGEGSRLTVL.

With respect to this clone: The read gets to within 3 residues of the CDR3 end, and the germline J gene fills in the rest. This sequence joins TRBV2 and TRBJ2-7; perhaps TRBD2 as D (6 bases). CDR1 is SNHLY, CDR2 FYNNEI, per germline. The length of the CDR3 is 13 residues. Trimming removed 4 bases from V and 3 bases from J, with 10 bases in between. The CDR3 protein is CASSGTGDYEQYF. The sequenced part of the CDR3 DNA is TGTGCCAGCAGTGGAACGGGGGACTACGAG.

As to this clone: The CDR3 end lies 3 residues beyond the end of the read and is filled in from the germline J gene. This sequence joins TRBV20-1 and TRBJ2-1, with D perhaps matching TRBD2 (7 bases). CDR3 length equals 14 residues. CDR1 and CDR2 from the germline V gene are DFQATT and SNEGSKA (reference sequence). Trimming removed 3 bases from V and 9 bases from J, with 18 bases in between. Partial CDR3 DNA: TGCAGTGCTAGTGTATGGGGGGGGCTCGGTGAG. Translating it yields CSASVWGGLGE. From start to end, the CDR3 is CSASVWGGLGEQFF.

Details on this clone: The read ends 3 residues shy of where the CDR3 ends; the end is completed using the germline J gene. V and J are TRBV13 and TRBJ2-3; 14 positions agree with TRBD2. Germline lookup yields CDR1 PRHDT and CDR2 FYEKMQ (reference sequence). The V segment lost 5 bases and the J segment 4 bases; nucleotides outside the gene matches: 5. CDR3 length equals 16 residues. The CDR3 bases that were read are TGTGCCAGCAGCCGTAGACTAGCGGGAGGGGCAGATACG. This sequence encodes CASSRRLAGGADT. The entire CDR3 protein is CASSRRLAGGADTQYF.

About this clone: The observed sequence ends 3 residues before the CDR3 terminus, with the missing tail filled in from the germline J gene. The gene calls are TRBV18 and TRBJ1-2; tentatively, D is TRBD1 (5 bases). From germline, CDR1 is KGHSH and CDR2 LQKENI. The length of the CDR3 is 14 residues. Incomplete CDR3 DNA: TGTGCCAGCTCACCAGGGGGACTGGGCTACGAC. Translating it yields CASSPGGLGYD. The complete CDR3 reads CASSPGGLGYDYTF.

About this clone itself: The CDR3 goes on 3 residues after the read ends, and that part is filled in from the germline J gene. The V call is TRBV19, the J call TRBJ2-4; TRBD1 is a possible D gene (6 bases). The CDR3 loop spans 12 amino acids. CDR1 and CDR2 (germline): LNHDA, SQIVND (reference sequence). V was shortened by 6 bases and J by 5 bases, with 8 bases between the two germline ends. The CDR3 DNA, read in part, is TGTGCCAGTAGCAGGGGAGAAAACATT. Translated: CASSRGENI. The entire CDR3 is CASSRGENIQYF.

As regards this clone: The sequence runs out 3 residues before the end of the CDR3; the remainder is reconstructed from the germline J gene. This chain connects TRBV29-1 to TRBJ1-2; the match to TRBD1 covers 9 bases. The length of the CDR3 is 14 residues. V shed 3 bases and J 7 bases; nucleotides not matched to a gene: 9. Germline CDR1 is SQVTM and CDR2 is ANQGSEA. CDR3 residues: CSVEYPTGGAGYTF. The sequenced CDR3 bases are TGCAGCGTTGAGTATCCCACAGGGGGCGCTGGC.

On this clone: The DNA ends 3 residues before the CDR3 does, and the rest of the CDR3 is filled in from the germline J gene. This rearrangement joins TRBV5-5 to TRBJ1-4, with TRBD1 matching 7 bases. The CDR3 runs 14 residues. Germline CDR1 and CDR2: SGHKS and YYEKEE (reference sequence). The J segment lost 3 bases and the V segment lost 2 bases, leaving 1 base of the junction unmatched. Partial CDR3 DNA: TGTGCCAGCAGCTTAGGACAGGCTAATGAAAAA. This sequence encodes CASSLGQANEK. The entire CDR3 reads CASSLGQANEKLFF.

On this clone itself: The missing CDR3 end, 3 residues past where the read stops, is filled in from the germline J gene. This rearrangement joins TRBV19 to TRBJ1-2; 7 bases fit TRBD1. The CDR3 has 15 amino acids. Germline assignment: CDR1 LNHDA and CDR2 SQIVND (reference sequence). V lost 3 bases, J lost 6 bases, and 10 bases stayed unmatched. This CDR3 is CASSIPRKGANGYTF. The CDR3 DNA, read in part, is TGTGCCAGTAGTATCCCACGCAAGGGGGCGAATGGC.

A remark on this clone: The observed sequence ends 3 residues before the CDR3 terminus, with the missing tail filled in from the germline J gene. The V call is TRBV20-1, the J call TRBJ2-5; 8 bases fit TRBD2. Losses at the gene ends were 2 bases for V and 5 bases for J; bases not matched to a gene: 16. CDR1 is DFQATT and CDR2 is SNEGSKA in the germline V gene (reference sequence). CDR3 size: 17 residues. The sequenced CDR3 bases are TGCAGTGCTAGACCCACCGGGGGGGTTTACCGGGGGGAGACC. Protein: CSARPTGGVYRGET. In full, the CDR3 reads CSARPTGGVYRGETQYF.

CDR3 DNA (partial): TGTGCCAGCAGCTCGTTGGGGCATGAG. Protein: CASSSLGHE. The whole CDR3 reads CASSSLGHEQFF. The chain joins TRBV11-2 to TRBJ2-1; a weak D match, TRBD1 (5 bases). The CDR3 is cut off 3 residues early in the read; its end comes from the germline J gene. The CDR3 loop spans 12 amino acids. Trimming removed 4 bases at V and 8 bases at J, with 9 bases between. Germline V gives CDR1 SGHAT, CDR2 FQNNGV.

As regards this clone: The read halts 3 residues ahead of the CDR3 end, with the missing end drawn from the germline J gene. This rearrangement joins TRBV7-3 to TRBJ1-4, with D perhaps TRBD1 (5 bases). Per the germline V gene, CDR1 is SGHTA and CDR2 is FQGTGA. This CDR3 spans 17 amino acids. CDR3 DNA, as far as it was read: TGTGCCAGCAGCTTAACCAGGATTTTGACTGGGGCCAACGTA. Its translation is CASSLTRILTGANV. The full CDR3 protein reads CASSLTRILTGANVLFF.

This clone registers medium-sized by frequency. The DNA ends 3 residues before the CDR3 does, and the rest of the CDR3 is filled in from the germline J gene. The chain uses TRBV29-1 and TRBJ2-7; TRBD1 might be the D (6 bases). The germline V and J ends were trimmed by 7 bases and 5 bases, with 12 bases remaining between them. CDR1 is SQVTM and CDR2 is ANQGSEA in the germline V gene. The CDR3 is made up of 11 amino acids. This CDR3 reads CSARRGDEQYF. The CDR3 bases that were read are TGCAGCGCGCGCAGGGGCGACGAG.

The CDR3 sequence is CASSIDIRGKWRDYEQYF. The DNA read from the CDR3 is TGTGCCAGTAGTATAGACATAAGGGGGAAGTGGAGGGACTACGAG. The chain combines TRBV19 with TRBJ2-7; D might be TRBD1 or TRBD2, each matching 6 bases. The read stops 3 residues short of the end of the CDR3; the missing end is completed from the germline J gene. Trimming took off 0 bases at V and 3 bases at J, with 21 bases between the two ends. This CDR3 has 18 amino acids. Germline CDR1 reads LNHDA; CDR2 reads SQIVND (reference sequence).

Here the CDR3 reads CASSDAGGGDEQFF. Incomplete CDR3 DNA: TGTGCCAGCAGTGACGCGGGAGGGGGCGATGAG. V is TRBV6-2 or TRBV6-3 and J is TRBJ2-1; 9 positions match TRBD2. The read halts 3 residues ahead of the CDR3 end, with the missing end drawn from the germline J gene. The CDR3 has 14 residues. The V gene's germline CDR1 is MNHEY and CDR2 SVGEGT. The junction had 7 bases not matched to a gene; V was cut back by 5 bases and J by 8 bases.

A word on this clone: The read ends 3 residues before the CDR3 terminus; that terminus is restored from the germline J gene. The genes are TRBV20-1 and TRBJ1-4; weak D call: TRBD1 (5 bases). There are 14 residues in the CDR3. The V and J ends lost 1 base and 2 bases respectively, with 8 bases between them. CDR1 is DFQATT and CDR2 is SNEGSKA in the germline V gene (reference sequence). The sequenced CDR3 bases are TGCAGTGCTAGAGTGGGGCTGACTAATGAAAAA. This codes for CSARVGLTNEK. The full-length CDR3 reads as CSARVGLTNEKLFF.